This T cell receptor (beta chain) was recorded in a study of T-cell memory formation after mild COVID-19. 5'RACE, which relied on constant-segment primers, yielded TCR alpha and TCR beta cDNA libraries carrying sample barcodes and UMIs. TCRdb reanalysed the 5' RACE reads using MiXCR and keeps one entry per CDR3 protein. This table has around 530,000 distinct CDR3 sequences, 20% to 25% appearing once. To note about this clonotype: Its antigen is undetermined.

Points from the study as a whole: Of the contracting clones, CD4+ ones lay mainly in CM and EM, and CD8+ ones in EMRA.

V was clipped by 5 bases and J by 0 bases; unmatched bases: 6. The CDR3 spans 15 residues. Germline CDR1 is SEHNR and CDR2 is FQNEAQ (reference sequence). The V call is TRBV7-9, the J call TRBJ2-7; 8 positions agree with TRBD1. The TCR comes from an adult woman who had mild COVID-19 (a few samples of this study predate the infection). Cell type and time point are not known. The sequenced sample was PBMCs or a T cell subset sorted from them (not recorded which). The CDR3 nucleotides read TGTGCCAGCAGCGCAGACAGGGGCTTCTCCTACGAGCAGTACTTC. Translating it yields CASSADRGFSYEQYF.